Sequencing of this T cell receptor beta chain was carried out in a study of early T cells in non-severe SARS-CoV-2 infection. Individual cDNA molecules each received unique molecular identifiers attached to them. TCRdb fed the 5' RACE reads into MiXCR, producing one record per CDR3 protein. The table shows about 100,000 distinct CDR3 sequences, with around 13% occurring only once. V shed 3 bases and J shed 1 base, with 6 bases lying between them. The CDR3 contains 13 residues. CDR1 and CDR2 (germline): SGHTA, FQGTGA. At least ten counts were recorded for this clonotype. The genes are TRBV7-3 and TRBJ1-1; D uncertain. This clonotype originated in an adult who was a healthcare worker with PCR-confirmed SARS-CoV-2 infection or an uninfected control (not recorded which). Sequences were obtained from whole blood. The CDR3 loop reads CASSFSENTEAFF. The CDR3 nucleotides read TGTGCCAGCAGCTTTTCCGAGAACACTGAAGCTTTCTTT. The full variable domain, completed using reference TRBV7-3 and TRBJ1-1, is GAGVSQTPSNKVTEKGKYVELRCDPISGHTALYWYRQSLGQGPEFLIYFQGTGAADDSGLPNDRFFAVRPEGSVSTLKIQRTERGDSAVYLCASSFSENTEAFFGQGTRLTVV.